This TCR beta chain was observed in a study of shared clonotypes between healthy human individuals. The study, taken as a whole, reports: The authors sampled blood alone, and tissue repertoires likely differ. Non-shared clonotypes had lower generation probabilities than those shared by all four donors.

Here immunoSEQ multiplex PCR was the method, and the copy in TCRdb shows in-frame clones only, minus some. Among about 2.3 million clones listed, around 92% were seen once. The CDR3 sequence is 18 residues long. Germline V gene sequence: CDR1 MDHEN, CDR2 SYDVKM. V gave up 5 bases and J gave up 2 bases; unmatched junction bases: 15. As for this clone: Its antigen is still unknown.

The origin of this receptor is a man between 18 and 29 years old in good health. Some clones in this sample may be carry-over from other donors' samples. Sample: naive CD4+ T cells from PBMCs. The subset denotes: CD45RA+ positively selected. The chain links TRBV28 to TRBJ1-5, with TRBD1 matching over 7 bases. The CDR3 DNA is TGTGCCAGCAGTCAATACAGGGGAAAAGGGCCCCGCAATCAGCCCCAGCATTTT. As protein: CASSQYRGKGPRNQPQHF.